This paragraph reports one TCR beta chain. The junction differs from germline at one of its ends, possibly a read error. Primers used in a second PCR of about 6 to 11 cycles were a sample-barcoded 5' primer and a J-beta primer mix. TCRdb recomputed calls from the 5' RACE reads with MiXCR, one row per CDR3 protein. The repertoire holds some 760,000 distinct CDR3 sequences, 25% seen once, with more than 7.5% in the top ten. The source of the sample is a study of blood T cells in healthy people across ages. CDR1 and CDR2 (germline): MNHEY, SVGEGT. This CDR3 contains 11 residues. These data also featured in a second study, about T cells of mothers and their children.

What was sequenced was blood. This rearrangement joins TRBV6-2 or TRBV6-3 to TRBJ2-1; D gene unclear. The receptor's source is a boy younger than 18 in good health. CDR3 protein: CASSFTNERFF. The CDR3 DNA reads TGTGCCAGCAGTTTCACCAATGAGCGGTTCTTC.